This TCR beta chain was recorded in a study of cytomegalovirus exposure and HLA in healthy donors (TCRdb year 2017). Study-level background: In an earlier analysis of 550 to 750 of the donors, about 260 Gb of sequence data and 100 million or so unique TCR beta sequences from 180 million or so T cells were reported. Around 320 gigabases of sequencing data and 80 million or so unique TCR sequences were included in an early release covering several hundred HLA-typed donors. The genetic ancestry cluster associated with self-reported Caucasian donors included 81% of the roughly 390 genotyped donors. The aim of the study was to test whether cataloging public T cell receptors could identify signatures of past pathogen exposure. The study profiled the T cell repertoires of hundreds of subjects by immunosequencing and related them to cytomegalovirus serostatus. Besides the first cohort of roughly 700 subjects, a separate validation cohort made up of roughly 120 different subjects was used. High-throughput TCR immunosequencing, statistical association of individual TCRs with disease status, and machine learning were combined to predict cytomegalovirus infection status. To study patterns of TCR occurrence, a later analysis re-analyzed previously published TCR beta repertoires from around 670 donors and added high-resolution HLA genotyping. Rather than using new phenotypic data, the later analysis identified candidate immune exposures from TCR beta sequences and from how often those sequences occurred across donors. An earlier analysis of 500 to 750 of the donors applied high-throughput TCR beta sequencing to assess whether each TCR beta V gene segment acted as functional or pseudogenic. Alongside the repertoire data, information on donor age, sex, ethnicity and CMV serostatus was compiled. In a later genetic analysis, genome-wide SNP genotypes for about 55% of the 666 donors were used, and that subset was treated as a discovery cohort. All discovery cohort repertoires had been generated using a single sequencing platform. HLA typing covered class I and class II loci at four-digit resolution. The number of typed donors differed by locus: about 620-640 for A, B, C, DRB1 and DQB1; 500 to 550 for DQA1; over 600 for DPA1; and around 490 for DPB1. Roughly 5 DR-DQ haplotypes were treated as single units for association and clustering because of strong linkage in the cohort. Across 398 genotyped donors of the cohort, an average of about 200,000 unique TCR beta nucleotide sequences per donor were sequenced, and approximately 19% of those sequences were non-productive.

Library preparation was by the immunoSEQ multiplex PCR assay. The multiplex PCR relied on a mix of 60 forward primers for TCR Vbeta segments and 13 reverse primers for TCR Jbeta segments. The CDR3 region of rearranged TCR beta genes was amplified from genomic DNA by a multiplex PCR assay. The amplified TCR beta libraries were sequenced on the Illumina HiSeq System as 87-base-pair reads. Per the original workflow: A later analysis tallied around 80 million unique TCR beta chains across the 700 or so repertoires, and some 10 million of those chains were shared by two or more donors. To remove PCR and sequencing errors, raw reads were error-corrected and collapsed into unique sequences using a nearest-neighbor algorithm that merged closely related sequences. V, D and J gene segments were assigned by aligning CDR3 sequences to IMGT reference sequences. For a sequence to be retained, a match of at least six nucleotides to both a V gene segment and a J gene segment was required. Rearrangements were called productive when the CDR3 lacked stop codons and stayed in frame with V and J; all others were non-productive. Following IMGT convention, CDR3 was defined as the stretch from the second conserved V-encoded cysteine up to the conserved J-encoded phenylalanine. The earlier analysis of 587 of the donors excluded sequences that lacked an unambiguous match to a single V gene segment. An earlier analysis of several hundred of the donors classified V segments as functional when productive rearrangements were above 56.7% and as segregating when the standard deviation between donors was above 5%. To diagnose cytomegalovirus status from the catalog of TCR beta chain sequences, a statistical classification framework was built. In a later analysis, TCR nucleotide sequences were compared against IMGT/GENE-DB human TR gene sequences so that V and J genes could be assigned. In a later analysis, CDR3 sequences and most-parsimonious VDJ recombination scenarios were assigned using the TCRdist pipeline. In a later analysis, every TCR beta chain was defined by the combination of its CDR3 amino acid sequence and its V-gene family, and reads without a unique V-gene family were dropped. In a later analysis, several hundred highly shared, low-generation-probability nucleotide sequences were removed to address suspected cross-contamination and a sequencing artifact. For each public chain, a later analysis derived a clonal expansion index from normalized ranks of inferred template counts within each repertoire. A later analysis computed generation probabilities with a VDJ recombination model fitted to out-of-frame rearrangements, and checked the results against IGoR. A later analysis scored TCR-TCR, TCR-HLA and TCR-CMV co-occurrence with hypergeometric tests, applying a repertoire-size bias correction to TCR pairs. False discovery rates were estimated in a later analysis by permuting HLA or CMV assignments 20 times. In a later analysis, co-occurring TCRs were grouped with DBSCAN, and TCRdist sequence similarity was added when clustering was performed within HLA-allele-positive subsets. Repertoires with fewer than 30,000 or more than 120,000 public chains, plus five repertoires with anomalous nucleotide sharing, were excluded from co-occurrence clustering. TCRdb took over this immuneACCESS table, retaining in-frame rearrangements with V and J assigned. Such tables are incomplete; in checked studies, under half of the missing clones stem from an unresolved V gene, and the remainder is unexplained. V and J calls plus clone size are reproduced from that table; the DNA served to infer D and trimming. This sample gives about 240,000 clones in total; about 81% of them show up just once. The ten biggest clones cover approximately 8.4% of the sample.

In total, more than 500 healthy bone marrow donors made up the cohort. Cohort members were all nominally healthy when sampled, although unrecorded immune exposures were likely present. The donor tested CMV seropositive and was one of the 289 seropositive cohort members. Every donor gave a peripheral blood sample, and the peripheral blood mononuclear cells from that sample were used for TCR beta sequencing. Genomic DNA was extracted from the blood cell samples with the Qiagen DNeasy Blood Extraction Kit. Overall results and qualifications from the work: A later analysis found that most CMV-associated TCR beta chains appeared HLA-restricted, with HLA associations seemingly driven largely by CMV exposure. Strong co-occurrence of HLA alleles, especially DR and DQ, made assigning TCR associations to individual alleles difficult. Cytomegalovirus status was reported to be diagnosed by the classifier with high specificity and sensitivity in both the original and validation cohorts. Specific HLA alleles were associated with roughly 16,000 TCR beta sequences at a false discovery rate of 0.05 in a later analysis. In vitro tests confirmed that three of the cytomegalovirus-associated TCR beta chains recognize cytomegalovirus antigens. In this cohort, only TCR beta chains were sequenced, and detectable features were limited by the absence of alpha or paired-chain data. Because counts were too low, seventeen rarely observed V segments, including chromosome 9 orphons, were left out of the earlier analysis of roughly 600 of the donors. In an earlier analysis of under 600 of the donors, most TCR beta V segments were observed in productive rearrangements about 87% or about 30% of the time, broadly matching IMGT annotations. Most TCR sequences were seen in very few donors, while some public TCRs were found in many individuals. According to a later genetic analysis, donors in an Asian-associated ancestry cluster had fewer N-insertions in productive TCRs than the approximately 670-donor mean. Linkage disequilibrium might explain the correlated functional status among segregating V segments, but an unknown experimental factor could not be ruled out. Because some donors lacked HLA typing at each locus, the association tests relied only on the typed subset. In a later genetic analysis, a missense DCLRE1C variant was associated with V-gene and J-gene trimming of TCR beta chains, and the association was replicated in an independent cohort. In a later analysis, the rate of TCR association differed among HLA loci, with DRB1 alleles having the most associated TCRs and HLA-C alleles having the fewest. For the cohort, immune exposure information was limited to CMV serostatus. It was suggested by the authors that the approach could potentially be generalized to other disease states and immunological phenotypes. A further reported finding was that TCR beta sequences accurately predicted the HLA-A and HLA-B alleles for most subjects in the first cohort. According to a later analysis, parvovirus B19, influenza, CMV and Epstein-Barr virus appeared linked to several top co-occurrence clusters. Sequencing depth was assumed to be roughly uniform across donors in the presence/absence analyses, though that assumption may not hold. A cluster of highly shared sequence variants was judged likely to represent a technical artifact of the sequencing pipeline. The study listed 164 TCR beta chains as associated with cytomegalovirus. In a later analysis, HLA-associated TCR beta chains showed more clonal expansion and lower generation probabilities than non-associated chains that were equally common.

Remarks on this clone: Its antigen specificity is not known. No base quality information exists; no much larger clone differs at one position.

The receptor was isolated from an older woman in good health and CMV-seropositive. The sample was PBMCs.

The CDR3 reads as follows: CASDPRLAKNIQYF. DNA sequence: TGTGCCAGCGATCCGCGGCTAGCCAAAAACATTCAGTACTTC. The chain couples TRBV6-4 to TRBJ2-4, with the D gene not confidently named. The CDR3 holds 14 amino acids from the cysteine to the phenylalanine. The CDR3 DNA has 42 bases and is translated from base 1. Looking up the germline V gene yields CDR1 MRHNA and CDR2 SNTAGT. V is shortened by 8 bases, J by 0 bases, and the region joining them spans 11 bases.